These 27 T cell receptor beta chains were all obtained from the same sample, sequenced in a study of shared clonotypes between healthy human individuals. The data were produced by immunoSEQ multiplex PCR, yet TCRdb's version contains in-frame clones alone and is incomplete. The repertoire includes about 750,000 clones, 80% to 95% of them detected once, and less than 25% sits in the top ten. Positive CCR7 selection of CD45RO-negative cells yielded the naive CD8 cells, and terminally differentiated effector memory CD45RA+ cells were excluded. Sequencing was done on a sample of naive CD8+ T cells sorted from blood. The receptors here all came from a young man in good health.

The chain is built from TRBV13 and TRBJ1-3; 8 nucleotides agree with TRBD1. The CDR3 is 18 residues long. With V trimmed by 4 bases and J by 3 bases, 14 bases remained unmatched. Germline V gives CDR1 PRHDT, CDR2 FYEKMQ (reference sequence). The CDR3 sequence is CASSSTPGQGVLGNTIYF. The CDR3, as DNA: TGTGCCAGCAGCTCTACACCAGGACAGGGTGTTCTTGGAAACACCATATATTTT.

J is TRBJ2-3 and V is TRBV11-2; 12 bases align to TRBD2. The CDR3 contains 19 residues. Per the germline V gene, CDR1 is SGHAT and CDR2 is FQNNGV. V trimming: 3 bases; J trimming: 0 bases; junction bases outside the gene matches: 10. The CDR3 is CASSLDGWGTSGSTDTQYF. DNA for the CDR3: TGTGCCAGCAGCTTGGATGGGTGGGGGACTAGCGGGAGCACAGATACGCAGTATTTT.

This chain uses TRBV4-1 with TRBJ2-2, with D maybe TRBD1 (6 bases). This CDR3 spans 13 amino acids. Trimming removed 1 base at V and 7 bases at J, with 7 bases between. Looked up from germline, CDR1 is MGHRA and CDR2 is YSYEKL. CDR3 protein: CASSQGTVGELFF. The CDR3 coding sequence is TGCGCCAGCAGCCAAGGGACAGTCGGGGAGCTGTTTTTT.

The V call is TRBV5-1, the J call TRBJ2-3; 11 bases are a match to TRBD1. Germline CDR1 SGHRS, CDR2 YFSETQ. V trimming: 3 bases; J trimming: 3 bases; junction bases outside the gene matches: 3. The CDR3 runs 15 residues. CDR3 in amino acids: CASSWDRGRTDTQYF. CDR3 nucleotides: TGCGCCAGCAGCTGGGACAGGGGGAGGACAGATACGCAGTATTTT.

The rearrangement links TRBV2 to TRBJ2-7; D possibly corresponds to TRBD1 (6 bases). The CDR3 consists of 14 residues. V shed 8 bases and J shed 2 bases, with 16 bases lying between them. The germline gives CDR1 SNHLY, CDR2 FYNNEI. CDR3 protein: CASSTRDIPYEQYF. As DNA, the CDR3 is TGTGCCAGCTCTACCCGGGACATCCCCTACGAGCAGTACTTC.

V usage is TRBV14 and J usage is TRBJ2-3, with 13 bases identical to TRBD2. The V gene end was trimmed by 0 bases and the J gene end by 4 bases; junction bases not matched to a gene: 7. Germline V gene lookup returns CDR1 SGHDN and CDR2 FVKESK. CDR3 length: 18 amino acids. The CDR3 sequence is CASSQEQTSGRAADTQYF. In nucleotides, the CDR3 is TGTGCCAGCAGCCAAGAGCAAACTAGCGGGAGGGCGGCAGATACGCAGTATTTT.

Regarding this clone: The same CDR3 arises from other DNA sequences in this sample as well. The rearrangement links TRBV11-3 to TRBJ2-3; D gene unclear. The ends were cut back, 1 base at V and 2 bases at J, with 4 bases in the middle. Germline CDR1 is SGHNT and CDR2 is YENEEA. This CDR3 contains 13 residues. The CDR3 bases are TGTGCCAGCAGCTTAGCTTCCACAGATACGCAGTATTTT. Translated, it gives CASSLASTDTQYF.

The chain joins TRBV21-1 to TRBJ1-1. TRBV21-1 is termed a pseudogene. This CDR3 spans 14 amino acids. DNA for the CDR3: TGTGCCAGCAGGGGGGAGGGTCAGGCAAACGGAGCTTTCTTT. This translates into CASRGEGQANGAFF.

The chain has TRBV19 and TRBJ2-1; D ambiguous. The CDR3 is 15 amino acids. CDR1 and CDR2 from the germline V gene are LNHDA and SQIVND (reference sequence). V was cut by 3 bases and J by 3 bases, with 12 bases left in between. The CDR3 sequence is CASSIGAGFYNEQFF. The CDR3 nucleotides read TGTGCCAGTAGTATTGGAGCAGGATTCTACAATGAGCAGTTCTTC. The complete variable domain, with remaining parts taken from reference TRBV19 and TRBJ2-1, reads DGGITQSPKYLFRKEGQNVTLSCEQNLNHDAMYWYRQDPGQGLRLIYYSQIVNDFQKGDIAEGYSVSREKKESFPLTVTSAQKNPTAFYLCASSIGAGFYNEQFFGPGTRLTVL.

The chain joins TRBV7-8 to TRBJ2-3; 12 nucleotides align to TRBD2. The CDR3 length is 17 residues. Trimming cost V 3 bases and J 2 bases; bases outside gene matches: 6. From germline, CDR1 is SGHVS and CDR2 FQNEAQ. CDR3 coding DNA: TGTGCCAGCAGCTTCTCGACTAGCGGGAGACTCACAGATACGCAGTATTTT. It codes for CASSFSTSGRLTDTQYF.

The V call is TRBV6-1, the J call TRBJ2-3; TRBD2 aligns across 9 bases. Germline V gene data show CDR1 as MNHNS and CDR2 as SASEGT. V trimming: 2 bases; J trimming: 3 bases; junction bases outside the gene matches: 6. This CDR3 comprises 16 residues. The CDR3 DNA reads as TGTGCCAGCAGTGAATTTCAGCGGGAGGTTACAGATACGCAGTATTTT. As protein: CASSEFQREVTDTQYF.

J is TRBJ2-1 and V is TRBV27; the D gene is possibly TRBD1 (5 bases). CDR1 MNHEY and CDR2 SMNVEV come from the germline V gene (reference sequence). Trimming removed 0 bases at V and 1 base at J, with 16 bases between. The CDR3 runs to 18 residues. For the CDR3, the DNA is TGTGCCAGCAGTTTATCCTCCTTAGGGGTCGGGTCCTACAATGAGCAGTTCTTC. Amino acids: CASSLSSLGVGSYNEQFF.

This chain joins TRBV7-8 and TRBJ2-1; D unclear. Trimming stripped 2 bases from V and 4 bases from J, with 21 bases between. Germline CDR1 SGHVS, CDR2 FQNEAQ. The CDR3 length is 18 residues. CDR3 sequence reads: CASSLRARTTPVYNEQFF. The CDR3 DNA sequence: TGTGCCAGCAGCTTAAGGGCTCGGACGACCCCAGTATACAATGAGCAGTTCTTC.

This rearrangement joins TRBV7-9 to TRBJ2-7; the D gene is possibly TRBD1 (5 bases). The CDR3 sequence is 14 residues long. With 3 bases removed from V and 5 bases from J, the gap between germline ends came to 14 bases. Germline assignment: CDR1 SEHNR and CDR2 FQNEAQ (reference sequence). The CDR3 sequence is CASSFTGRRDEQYF. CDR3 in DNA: TGTGCCAGCAGCTTCACAGGCCGTCGCGACGAGCAGTACTTC.

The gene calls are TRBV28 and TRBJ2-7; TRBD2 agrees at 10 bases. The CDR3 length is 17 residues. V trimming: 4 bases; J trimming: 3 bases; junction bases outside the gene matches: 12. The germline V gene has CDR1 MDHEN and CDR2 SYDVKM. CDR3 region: CASSSLAGDPPFYEQYF. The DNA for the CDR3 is TGTGCCAGCAGTTCCCTAGCGGGAGATCCCCCGTTCTACGAGCAGTACTTC.

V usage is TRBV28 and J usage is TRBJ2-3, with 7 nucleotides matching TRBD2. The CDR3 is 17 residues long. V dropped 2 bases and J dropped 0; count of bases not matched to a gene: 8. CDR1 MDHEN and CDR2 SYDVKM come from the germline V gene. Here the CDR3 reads CASSLNYGTISTDTQYF. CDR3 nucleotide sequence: TGTGCCAGCAGTTTAAATTACGGGACTATTAGCACAGATACGCAGTATTTT.

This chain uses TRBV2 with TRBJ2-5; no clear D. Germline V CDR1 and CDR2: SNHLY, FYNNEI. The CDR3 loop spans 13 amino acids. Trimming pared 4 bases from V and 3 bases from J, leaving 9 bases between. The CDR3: CASSGQAEETQYF. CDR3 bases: TGTGCCAGCAGTGGGCAGGCTGAAGAGACCCAGTACTTC.

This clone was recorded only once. The CDR3 is CASSRGSGGLIYEQYF. In DNA, the CDR3 is TGTGCCAGCAGTCGGGGTTCGGGCGGACTAATCTACGAGCAGTACTTC. The chain joins TRBV27 to TRBJ2-7; D is possibly TRBD2 (6 bases). Trimming removed 5 bases from V and 3 bases from J, with 20 bases in between. Germline CDR1 MNHEY, CDR2 SMNVEV (reference sequence). This CDR3 region has 16 residues.

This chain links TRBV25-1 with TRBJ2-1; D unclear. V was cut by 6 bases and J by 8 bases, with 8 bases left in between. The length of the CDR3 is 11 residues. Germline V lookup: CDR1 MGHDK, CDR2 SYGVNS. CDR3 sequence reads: CASRVGDEQFF. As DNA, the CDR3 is TGTGCCAGCAGGGTCGGCGATGAGCAGTTCTTC.

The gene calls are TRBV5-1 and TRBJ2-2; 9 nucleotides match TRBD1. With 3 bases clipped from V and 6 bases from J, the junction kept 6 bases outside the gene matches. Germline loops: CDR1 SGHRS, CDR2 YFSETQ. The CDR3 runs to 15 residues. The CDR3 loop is CASSSGQGLAGELFF. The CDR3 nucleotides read TGCGCCAGCAGCTCGGGACAGGGTCTCGCCGGGGAGCTGTTTTTT.

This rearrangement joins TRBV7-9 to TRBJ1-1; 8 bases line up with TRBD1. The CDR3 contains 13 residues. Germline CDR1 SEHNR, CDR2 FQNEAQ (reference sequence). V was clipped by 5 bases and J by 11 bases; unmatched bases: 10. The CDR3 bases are TGTGCCAGCAGCCTTGGACAGGGAGAAGGGGCTTTCTTT. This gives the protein CASSLGQGEGAFF.

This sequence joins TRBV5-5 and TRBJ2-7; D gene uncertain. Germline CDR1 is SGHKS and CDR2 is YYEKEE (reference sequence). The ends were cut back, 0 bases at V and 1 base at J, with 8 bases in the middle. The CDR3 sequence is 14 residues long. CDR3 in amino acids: CASSLGRVSYEQYF. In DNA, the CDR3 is TGTGCCAGCAGCTTGGGTCGGGTTTCCTACGAGCAGTACTTC.

The CDR3 loop reads CASSSLSGEQYF. The CDR3 DNA sequence: TGTGCCAGCAGCTCGTTGTCAGGGGAGCAGTACTTC. The V and J genes are TRBV11-2 and TRBJ2-7, with D perhaps matching TRBD1 (5 bases). CDR3 length: 12 amino acids. The germline V gene encodes CDR1 SGHAT and CDR2 FQNNGV. V lost 4 bases and J lost 7, with 11 bases in between.

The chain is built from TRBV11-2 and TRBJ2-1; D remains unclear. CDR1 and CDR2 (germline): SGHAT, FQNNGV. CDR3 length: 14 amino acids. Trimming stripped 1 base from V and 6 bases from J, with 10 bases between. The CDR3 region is CASSLVQETNEQFF. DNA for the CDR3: TGTGCCAGCAGCTTAGTTCAGGAAACCAATGAGCAGTTCTTC. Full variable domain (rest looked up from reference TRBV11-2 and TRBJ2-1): EAGVAQSPRYKIIEKRQSVAFWCNPISGHATLYWYQQILGQGPKLLIQFQNNGVVDDSQLPKDRFSAERLKGVDSTLKIQPAKLEDSAVYLCASSLVQETNEQFFGPGTRLTVL.

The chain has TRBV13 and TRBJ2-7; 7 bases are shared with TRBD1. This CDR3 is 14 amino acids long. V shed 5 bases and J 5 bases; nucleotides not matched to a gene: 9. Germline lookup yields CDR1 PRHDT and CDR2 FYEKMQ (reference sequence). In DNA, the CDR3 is TGTGCCAGCAGCCCGGAGACAGGGCCCAACGAGCAGTACTTC. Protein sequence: CASSPETGPNEQYF.

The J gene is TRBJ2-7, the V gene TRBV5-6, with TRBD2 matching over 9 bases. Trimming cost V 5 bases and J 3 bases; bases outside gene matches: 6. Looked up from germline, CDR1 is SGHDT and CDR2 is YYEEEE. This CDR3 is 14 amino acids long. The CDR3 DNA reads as TGTGCCAGCAGTTTAGGGACTAGCTTCTACGAGCAGTACTTC. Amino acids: CASSLGTSFYEQYF.

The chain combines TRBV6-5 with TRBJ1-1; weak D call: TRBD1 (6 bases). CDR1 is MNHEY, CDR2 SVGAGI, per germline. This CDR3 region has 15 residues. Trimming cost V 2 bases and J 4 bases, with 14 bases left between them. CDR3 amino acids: CASSYDRNAATEAFF. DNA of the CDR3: TGTGCCAGCAGTTACGACAGGAACGCGGCCACTGAAGCTTTCTTT.